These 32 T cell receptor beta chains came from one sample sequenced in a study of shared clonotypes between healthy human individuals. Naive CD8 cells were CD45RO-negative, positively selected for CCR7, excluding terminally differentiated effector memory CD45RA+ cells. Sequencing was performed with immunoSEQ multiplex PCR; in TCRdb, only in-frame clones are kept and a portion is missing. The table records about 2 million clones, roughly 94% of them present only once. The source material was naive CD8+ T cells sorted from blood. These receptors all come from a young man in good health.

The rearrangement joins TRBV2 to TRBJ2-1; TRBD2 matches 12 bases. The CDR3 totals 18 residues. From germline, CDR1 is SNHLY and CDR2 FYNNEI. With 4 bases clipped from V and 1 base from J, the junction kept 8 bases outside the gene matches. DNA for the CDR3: TGTGCCAGCAGTGCTCTAGCGGGGGGGCCTTCTTCCTACAATGAGCAGTTCTTC. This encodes CASSALAGGPSSYNEQFF.

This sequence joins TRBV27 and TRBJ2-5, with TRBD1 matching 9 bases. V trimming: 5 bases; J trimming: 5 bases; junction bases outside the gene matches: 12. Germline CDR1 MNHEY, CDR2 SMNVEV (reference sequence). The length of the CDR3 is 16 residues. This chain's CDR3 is CASSTSNRGLIETQYF. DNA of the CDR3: TGTGCCAGCAGTACGTCCAACAGGGGGCTGATTGAGACCCAGTACTTC.

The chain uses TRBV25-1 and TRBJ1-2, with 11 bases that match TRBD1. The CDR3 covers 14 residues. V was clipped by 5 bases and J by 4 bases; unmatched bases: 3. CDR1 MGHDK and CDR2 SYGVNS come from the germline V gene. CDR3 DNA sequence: TGTGCCAGCAGTCCCGGGACAGGGGGCTATGGCTACACCTTC. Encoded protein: CASSPGTGGYGYTF.

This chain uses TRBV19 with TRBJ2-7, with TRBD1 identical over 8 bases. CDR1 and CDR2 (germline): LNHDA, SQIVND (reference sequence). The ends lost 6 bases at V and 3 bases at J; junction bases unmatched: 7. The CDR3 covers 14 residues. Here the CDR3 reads CASSQGQVDYEQYF. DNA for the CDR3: TGTGCCAGTAGCCAGGGACAGGTAGACTACGAGCAGTACTTC.

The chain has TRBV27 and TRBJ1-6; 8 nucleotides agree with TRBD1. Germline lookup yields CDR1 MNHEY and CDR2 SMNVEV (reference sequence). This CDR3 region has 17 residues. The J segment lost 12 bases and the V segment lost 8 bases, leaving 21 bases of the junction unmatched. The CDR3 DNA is TGTGCCAGCCGTGGACTGTATGGGACAGGCCCGATTGAACCCCTCCACTTT. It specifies CASRGLYGTGPIEPLHF.

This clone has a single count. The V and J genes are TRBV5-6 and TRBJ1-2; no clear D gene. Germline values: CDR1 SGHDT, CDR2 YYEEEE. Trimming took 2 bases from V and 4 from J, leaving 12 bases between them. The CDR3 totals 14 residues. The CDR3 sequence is CASSFSKNGYGYTF. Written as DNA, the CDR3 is TGTGCCAGCAGCTTTAGTAAAAACGGCTATGGCTACACCTTC.

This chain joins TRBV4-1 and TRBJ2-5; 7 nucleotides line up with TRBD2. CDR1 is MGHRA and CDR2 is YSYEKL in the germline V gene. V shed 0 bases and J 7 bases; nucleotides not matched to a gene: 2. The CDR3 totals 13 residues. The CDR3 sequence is CASSQETGGTQYF. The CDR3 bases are TGCGCCAGCAGCCAAGAGACGGGAGGGACCCAGTACTTC.

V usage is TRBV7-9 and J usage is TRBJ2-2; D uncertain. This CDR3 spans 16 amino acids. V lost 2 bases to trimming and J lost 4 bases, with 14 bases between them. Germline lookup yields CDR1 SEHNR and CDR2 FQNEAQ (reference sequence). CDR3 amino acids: CASSLTPGAATGELFF. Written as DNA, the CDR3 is TGTGCCAGCAGCTTAACCCCGGGTGCCGCCACCGGGGAGCTGTTTTTT.

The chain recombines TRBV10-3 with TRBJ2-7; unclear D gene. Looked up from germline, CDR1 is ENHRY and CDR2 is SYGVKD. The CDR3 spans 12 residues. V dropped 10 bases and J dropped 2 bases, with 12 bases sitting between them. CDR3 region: CATLLPPYEQYF. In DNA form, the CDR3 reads TGTGCCACCCTTCTCCCCCCCTACGAGCAGTACTTC.

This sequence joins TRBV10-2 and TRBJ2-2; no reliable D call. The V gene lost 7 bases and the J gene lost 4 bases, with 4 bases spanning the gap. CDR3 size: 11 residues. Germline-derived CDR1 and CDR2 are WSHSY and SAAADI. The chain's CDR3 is CASTGTGELFF. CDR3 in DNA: TGCGCCAGCACGGGCACCGGGGAGCTGTTTTTT.

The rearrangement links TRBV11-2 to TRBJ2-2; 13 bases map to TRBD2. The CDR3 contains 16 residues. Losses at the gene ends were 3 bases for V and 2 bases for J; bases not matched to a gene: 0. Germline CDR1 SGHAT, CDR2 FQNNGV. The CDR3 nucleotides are TGTGCCAGCAGCTTGGGACTAGCGGGAAACACCGGGGAGCTGTTTTTT. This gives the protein CASSLGLAGNTGELFF.

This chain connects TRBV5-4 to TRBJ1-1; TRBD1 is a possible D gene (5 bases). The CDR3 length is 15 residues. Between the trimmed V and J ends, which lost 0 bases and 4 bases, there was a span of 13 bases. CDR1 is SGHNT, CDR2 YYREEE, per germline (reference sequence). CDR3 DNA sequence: TGTGCCAGCAGCTTGGATCTTGGGGGGATCACTGAAGCTTTCTTT. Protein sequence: CASSLDLGGITEAFF.

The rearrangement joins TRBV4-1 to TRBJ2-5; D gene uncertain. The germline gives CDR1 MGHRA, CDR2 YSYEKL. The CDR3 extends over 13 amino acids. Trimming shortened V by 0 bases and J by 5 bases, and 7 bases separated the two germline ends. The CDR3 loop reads CASSQERYETQYF. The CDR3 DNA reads TGCGCCAGCAGCCAAGAGCGATACGAGACCCAGTACTTC.

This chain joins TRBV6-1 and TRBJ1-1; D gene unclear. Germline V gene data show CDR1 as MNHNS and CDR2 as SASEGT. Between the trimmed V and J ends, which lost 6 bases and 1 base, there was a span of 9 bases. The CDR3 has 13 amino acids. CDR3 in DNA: TGTGCCAGCAGGAAGAATTGGAACACTGAAGCTTTCTTT. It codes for CASRKNWNTEAFF.

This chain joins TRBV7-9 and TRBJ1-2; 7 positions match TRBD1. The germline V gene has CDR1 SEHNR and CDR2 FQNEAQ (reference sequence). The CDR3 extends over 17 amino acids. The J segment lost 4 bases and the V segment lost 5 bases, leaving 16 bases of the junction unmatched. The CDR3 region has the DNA TGTGCCAGCAGCCCCCCCCAGGACAGGATGTTGCGCTATGGCTACACCTTC. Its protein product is CASSPPQDRMLRYGYTF.

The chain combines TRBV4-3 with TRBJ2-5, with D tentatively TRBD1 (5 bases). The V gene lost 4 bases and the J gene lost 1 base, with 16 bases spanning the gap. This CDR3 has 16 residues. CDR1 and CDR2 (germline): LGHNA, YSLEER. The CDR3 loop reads CASSPSPSQGQETQYF. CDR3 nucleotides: TGCGCCAGCAGCCCTTCCCCCTCGCAGGGCCAAGAGACCCAGTACTTC.

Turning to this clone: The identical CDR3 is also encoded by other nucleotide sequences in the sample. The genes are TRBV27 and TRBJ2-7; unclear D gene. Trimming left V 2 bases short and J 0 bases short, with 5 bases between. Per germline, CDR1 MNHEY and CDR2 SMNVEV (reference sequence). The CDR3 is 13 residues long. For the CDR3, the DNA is TGTGCCAGCAGTTTAGGTGCCTCCTACGAGCAGTACTTC. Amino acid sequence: CASSLGASYEQYF.

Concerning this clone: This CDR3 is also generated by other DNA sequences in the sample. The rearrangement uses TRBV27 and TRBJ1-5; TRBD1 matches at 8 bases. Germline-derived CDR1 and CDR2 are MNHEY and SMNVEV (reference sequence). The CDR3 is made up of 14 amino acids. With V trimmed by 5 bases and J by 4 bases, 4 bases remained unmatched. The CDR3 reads CASSPTGGNQPQHF. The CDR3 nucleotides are TGTGCCAGCAGTCCTACAGGGGGTAATCAGCCCCAGCATTTT.

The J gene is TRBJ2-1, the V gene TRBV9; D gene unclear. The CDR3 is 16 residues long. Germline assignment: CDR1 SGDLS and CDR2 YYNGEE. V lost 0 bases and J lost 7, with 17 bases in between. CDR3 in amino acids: CASSVVGTPQRNEQFF. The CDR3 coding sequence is TGTGCCAGCAGCGTAGTAGGTACCCCTCAAAGGAATGAGCAGTTCTTC. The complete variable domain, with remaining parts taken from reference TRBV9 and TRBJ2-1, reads DSGVTQTPKHLITATGQRVTLRCSPRSGDLSVYWYQQSLDQGLQFLIQYYNGEERAKGNILERFSAQQFPDLHSELNLSSLELGDSALYFCASSVVGTPQRNEQFFGPGTRLTVL.

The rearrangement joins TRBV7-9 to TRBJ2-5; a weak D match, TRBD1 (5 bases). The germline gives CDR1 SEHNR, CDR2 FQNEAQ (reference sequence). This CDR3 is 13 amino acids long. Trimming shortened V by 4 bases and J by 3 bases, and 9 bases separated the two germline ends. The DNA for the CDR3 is TGTGCCAGCAGCTCGGACAACGAAGAGACCCAGTACTTC. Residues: CASSSDNEETQYF.

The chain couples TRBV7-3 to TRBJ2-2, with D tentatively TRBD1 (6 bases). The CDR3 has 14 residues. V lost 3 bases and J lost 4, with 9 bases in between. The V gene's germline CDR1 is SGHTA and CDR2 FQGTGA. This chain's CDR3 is CASSFVQGTGELFF. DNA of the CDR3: TGTGCCAGCAGCTTCGTACAGGGCACCGGGGAGCTGTTTTTT. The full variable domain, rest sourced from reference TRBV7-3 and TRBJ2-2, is GAGVSQTPSNKVTEKGKYVELRCDPISGHTALYWYRQSLGQGPEFLIYFQGTGAADDSGLPNDRFFAVRPEGSVSTLKIQRTERGDSAVYLCASSFVQGTGELFFGEGSRLTVL.

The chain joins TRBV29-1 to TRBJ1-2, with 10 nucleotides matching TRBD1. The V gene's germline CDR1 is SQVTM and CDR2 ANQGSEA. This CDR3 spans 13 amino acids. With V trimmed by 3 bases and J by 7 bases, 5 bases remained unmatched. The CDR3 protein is CSVDLTGGSGYTF. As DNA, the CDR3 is TGCAGCGTTGATCTGACAGGGGGCTCTGGCTACACCTTC.

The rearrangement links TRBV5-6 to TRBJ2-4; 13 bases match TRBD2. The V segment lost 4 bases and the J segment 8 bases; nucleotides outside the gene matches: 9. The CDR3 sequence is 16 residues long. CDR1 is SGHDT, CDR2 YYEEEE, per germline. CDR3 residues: CASSPRLTSGGYIQYF. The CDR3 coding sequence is TGTGCCAGCAGCCCGCGGTTGACTAGCGGGGGGTACATTCAGTACTTC.

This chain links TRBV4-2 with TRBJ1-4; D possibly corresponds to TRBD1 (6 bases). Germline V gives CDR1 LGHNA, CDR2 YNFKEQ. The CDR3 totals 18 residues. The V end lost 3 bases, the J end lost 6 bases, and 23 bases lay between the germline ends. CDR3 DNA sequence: TGTGCCAGCAGCCATCCACCCGGGACATCGATATGGGATGAAAAACTGTTTTTT. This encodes CASSHPPGTSIWDEKLFF.

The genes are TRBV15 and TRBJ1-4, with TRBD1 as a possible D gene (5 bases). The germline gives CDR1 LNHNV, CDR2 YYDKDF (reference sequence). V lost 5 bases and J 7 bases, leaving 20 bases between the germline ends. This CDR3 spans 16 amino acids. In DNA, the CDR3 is TGTGCCACCAGCGGGACCGGGACCCCAGGGAGTGAAAAACTGTTTTTT. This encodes CATSGTGTPGSEKLFF.

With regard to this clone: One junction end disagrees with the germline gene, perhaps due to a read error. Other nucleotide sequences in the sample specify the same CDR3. CDR3 residues: CASSLPSHEQYF. The CDR3 DNA reads TGTGCCAGCAGTTTACCCTCCCACGAGCAGTACTTC. The chain carries TRBV27 and TRBJ2-7; D unclear. This CDR3 is 12 amino acids long. CDR1 and CDR2 from the germline V gene are MNHEY and SMNVEV (reference sequence).

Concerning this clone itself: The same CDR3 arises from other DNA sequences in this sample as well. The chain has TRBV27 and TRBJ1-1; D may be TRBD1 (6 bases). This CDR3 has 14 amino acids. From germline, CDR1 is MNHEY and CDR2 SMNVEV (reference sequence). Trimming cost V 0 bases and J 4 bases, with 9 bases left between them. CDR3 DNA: TGTGCCAGCAGTTTATCTCAGGGGCGCACTGAAGCTTTCTTT. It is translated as CASSLSQGRTEAFF.

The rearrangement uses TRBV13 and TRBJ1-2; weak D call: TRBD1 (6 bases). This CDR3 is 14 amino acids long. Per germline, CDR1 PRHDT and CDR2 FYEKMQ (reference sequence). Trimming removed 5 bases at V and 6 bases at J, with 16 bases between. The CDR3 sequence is CASSAFKGGDGYTF. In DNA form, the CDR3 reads TGTGCCAGCAGCGCATTTAAGGGGGGCGATGGCTACACCTTC.

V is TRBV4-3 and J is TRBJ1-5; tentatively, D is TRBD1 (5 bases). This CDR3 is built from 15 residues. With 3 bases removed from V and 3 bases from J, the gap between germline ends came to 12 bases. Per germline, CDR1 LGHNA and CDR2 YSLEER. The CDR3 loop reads CASSQILDNNQPQHF. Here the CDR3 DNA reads TGCGCCAGCAGCCAGATATTGGACAACAATCAGCCCCAGCATTTT.

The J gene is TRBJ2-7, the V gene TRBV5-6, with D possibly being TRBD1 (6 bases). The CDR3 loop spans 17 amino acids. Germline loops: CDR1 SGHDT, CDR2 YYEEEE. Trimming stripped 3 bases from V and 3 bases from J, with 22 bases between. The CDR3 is CASSSAPGWGRIYEQYF. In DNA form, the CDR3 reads TGTGCCAGCAGCTCCGCCCCCGGTTGGGGGCGCATCTACGAGCAGTACTTC.

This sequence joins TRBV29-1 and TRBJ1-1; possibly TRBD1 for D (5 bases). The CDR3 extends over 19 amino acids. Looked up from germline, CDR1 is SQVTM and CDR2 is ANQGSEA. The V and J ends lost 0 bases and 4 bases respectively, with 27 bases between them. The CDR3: CSVEDLRGGQGPLGTEAFF. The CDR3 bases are TGCAGCGTTGAAGATCTACGGGGCGGGCAGGGTCCTTTGGGCACTGAAGCTTTCTTT. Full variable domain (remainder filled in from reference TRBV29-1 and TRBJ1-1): SAVISQKPSRDICQRGTSLTIQCQVDSQVTMMFWYRQQPGQSLTLIATANQGSEATYESGFVIDKFPISRPNLTFSTLTVSNMSPEDSSIYLCSVEDLRGGQGPLGTEAFFGQGTRLTVV.

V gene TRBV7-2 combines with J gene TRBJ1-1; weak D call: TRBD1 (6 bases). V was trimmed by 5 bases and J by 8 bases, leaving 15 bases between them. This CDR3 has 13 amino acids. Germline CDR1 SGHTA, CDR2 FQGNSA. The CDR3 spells CASSLIQGIEAFF. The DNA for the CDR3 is TGTGCCAGCAGCCTCATACAGGGTATAGAAGCTTTCTTT.